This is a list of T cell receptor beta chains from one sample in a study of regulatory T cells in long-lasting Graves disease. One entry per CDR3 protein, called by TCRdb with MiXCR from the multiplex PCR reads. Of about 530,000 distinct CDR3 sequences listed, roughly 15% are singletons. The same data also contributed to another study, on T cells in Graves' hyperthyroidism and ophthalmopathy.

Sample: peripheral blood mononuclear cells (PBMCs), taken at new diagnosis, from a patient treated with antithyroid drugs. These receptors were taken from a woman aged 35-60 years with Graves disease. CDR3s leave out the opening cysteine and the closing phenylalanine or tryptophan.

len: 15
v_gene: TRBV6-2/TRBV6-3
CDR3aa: ASSYPSGGGTANEQY

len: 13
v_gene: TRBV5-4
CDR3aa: ASSWAEGLDDEQY

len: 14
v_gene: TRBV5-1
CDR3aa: ASSPDRGQLTGELF

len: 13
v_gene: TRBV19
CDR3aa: ASSIDSYGKNIQY

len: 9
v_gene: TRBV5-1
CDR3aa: ASVNAGELF

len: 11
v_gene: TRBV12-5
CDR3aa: ASAPEGLQPQH

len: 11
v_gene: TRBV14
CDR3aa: ASSQNPNSPLH

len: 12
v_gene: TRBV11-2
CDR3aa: ASSWTSAQETQY

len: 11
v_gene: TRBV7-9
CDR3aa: ASSLDGDPTQY

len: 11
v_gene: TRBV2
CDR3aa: ASSTGPQNEQF

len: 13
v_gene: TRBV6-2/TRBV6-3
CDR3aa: ASSPGGAPNTEAF

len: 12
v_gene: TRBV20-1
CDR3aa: SARVSGKFYEQY

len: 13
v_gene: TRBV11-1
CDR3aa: ASSSAKILADTQY

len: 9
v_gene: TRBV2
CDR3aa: ASTPGAGAF

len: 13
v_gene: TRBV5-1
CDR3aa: ASSSDPGPGNTIY

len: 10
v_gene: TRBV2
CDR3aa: ASSEFAYEQY

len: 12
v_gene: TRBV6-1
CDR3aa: ASSDEGAITEAF

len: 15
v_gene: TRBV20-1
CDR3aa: SARDHILGRGQETQY

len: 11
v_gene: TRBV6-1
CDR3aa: ASGGPPYQPQH

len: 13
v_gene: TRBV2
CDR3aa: ATAGGRESTDTQY

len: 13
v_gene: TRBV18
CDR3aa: ASSPRGAAGTEAF

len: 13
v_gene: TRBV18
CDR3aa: ASSARTAMNTEAF

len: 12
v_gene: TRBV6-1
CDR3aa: ASTIYPGGRPQH

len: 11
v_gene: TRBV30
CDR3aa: AWSGPPGNTIY

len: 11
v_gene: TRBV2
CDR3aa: ASSGGAYNEQF

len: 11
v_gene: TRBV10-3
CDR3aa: AISESVDTEAF

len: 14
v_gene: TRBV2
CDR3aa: ASSVGQGVSYNEQF

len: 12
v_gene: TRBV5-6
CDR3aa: ASSLYRGLDEQF

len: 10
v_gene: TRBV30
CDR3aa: AWSAGNSPLH

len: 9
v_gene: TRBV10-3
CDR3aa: AAQGLDGYT

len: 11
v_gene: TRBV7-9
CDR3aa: ASSLLGMETQY

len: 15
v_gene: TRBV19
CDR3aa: ASSLGGLALPQETQY

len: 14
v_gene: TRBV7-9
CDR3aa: ASSLSTGLAGRTQY

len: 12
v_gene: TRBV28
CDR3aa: ASTLGSILYGYT

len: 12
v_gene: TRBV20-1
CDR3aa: SAVKDRLYYGYT

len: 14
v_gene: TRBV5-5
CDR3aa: ASSERRVIGVDEQY

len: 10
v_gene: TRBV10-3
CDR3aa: AISPREDTQY

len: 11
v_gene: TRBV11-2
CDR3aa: ASSRPDRDEQY

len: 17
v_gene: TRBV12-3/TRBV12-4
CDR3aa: ASSPGTGGPEAHGNTIY

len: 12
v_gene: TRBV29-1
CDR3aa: SVEPIRVRPEAF

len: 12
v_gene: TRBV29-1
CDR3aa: SVAVAETTDTQY

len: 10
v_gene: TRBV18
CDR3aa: ASSRGESPPH

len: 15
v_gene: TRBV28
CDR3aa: ASSTRERGSLNYGYT

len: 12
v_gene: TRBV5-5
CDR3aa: ASSLITADEKLF

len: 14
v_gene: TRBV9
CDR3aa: ASSVEPGVTKNIQY

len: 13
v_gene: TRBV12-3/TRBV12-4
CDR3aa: ASSLGVGGGTEAF

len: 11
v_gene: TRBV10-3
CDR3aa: AISGQLDTEAF

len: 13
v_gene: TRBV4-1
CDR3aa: ASSQEWGGNQPQH

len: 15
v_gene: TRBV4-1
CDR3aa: ASSQPRDRGQNTEAF

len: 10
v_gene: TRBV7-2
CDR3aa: ASSVRNEKLF

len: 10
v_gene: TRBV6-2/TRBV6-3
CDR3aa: ASRTQGSPLH

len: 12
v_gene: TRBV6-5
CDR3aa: ASSLGQVNGEAF

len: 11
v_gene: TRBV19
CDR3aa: ASIRPSNTEAF

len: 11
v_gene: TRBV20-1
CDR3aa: SATGAPRNEQF

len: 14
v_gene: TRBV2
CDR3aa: ASSELMGRSYNEQF

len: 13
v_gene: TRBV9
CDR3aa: ASSVFGGTMETQY

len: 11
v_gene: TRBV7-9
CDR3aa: ASSLSEHTEAF

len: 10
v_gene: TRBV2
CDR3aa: ASFTGAGGYT

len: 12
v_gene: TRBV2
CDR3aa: ASSDLRDSYEQH

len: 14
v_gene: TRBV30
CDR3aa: AWIPAALLSYNEQF